These 11 T cell receptor beta chains were all obtained from the same sample, sequenced in a study of T cell clones after liver transplantation. Sequenced by immunoSEQ multiplex PCR; TCRdb stores in-frame clones only, minus some. The top ten clones hold roughly a sixth of a sample with some 2,200 clones, 20% to 25% of them seen once. No cognate antigen is known for these TCRs. Sequencing of dividing CFSE-low cells from the MLR defined alloreactive TCRbeta sequences. The sequenced sample consisted of CD8+ T cells from cultured PBMCs. These receptor sequences come from a human patient who received a liver transplant. Some T cells could come from the graft donor.

By share, this clone ranks as large. This specimen includes other DNA sequences encoding the same CDR3. V and J are TRBV4-3 and TRBJ1-2; TRBD1 matches 7 bases. The germline V gene has CDR1 LGHNA and CDR2 YSLEER. The V and J ends lost 0 bases and 5 bases, in that order; junction bases with no gene match: 3. The CDR3 contains 14 residues. The CDR3 coding sequence is TGCGCCAGCAGCCAAGATCTACAGGGGTATGGCTACACCTTC. Translating gives CASSQDLQGYGYTF.

This chain links TRBV7-9 with TRBJ1-2, with a possible D match to TRBD1 (5 bases). This CDR3 comprises 16 residues. Trimming removed 5 bases at V and 6 bases at J, with 22 bases between. Germline values: CDR1 SEHNR, CDR2 FQNEAQ (reference sequence). The CDR3 protein is CASSTRQPPASDGYTF. In nucleotides, the CDR3 is TGTGCCAGCAGCACAAGACAGCCCCCGGCTAGCGATGGCTACACCTTC.

This clone was recorded a few times. The genes are TRBV7-2 and TRBJ2-3; weak D call: TRBD2 (5 bases). CDR1 and CDR2 (germline): SGHTA, FQGNSA. Trimming removed 5 bases at V and 8 bases at J, with 17 bases between. This CDR3 is built from 14 residues. The CDR3 reads CASSPAPSGLTQYF. CDR3 DNA sequence: TGTGCCAGCAGCCCGGCCCCTAGTGGACTTACGCAGTATTTT.

The J gene is TRBJ1-5, the V gene TRBV5-8; a possible D gene is TRBD1 (5 bases). CDR1 is SGHTS and CDR2 is YDEGEE in the germline V gene. The V and J ends lost 3 bases and 4 bases respectively, with 8 bases between them. CDR3 length equals 13 residues. CDR3 loop: CASSWGSNQPQHF. The CDR3 DNA is TGTGCCAGCAGCTGGGGCAGTAATCAGCCCCAGCATTTT.

The chain uses TRBV27 and TRBJ2-7, with D hard to call. The CDR3 totals 14 residues. The germline gives CDR1 MNHEY, CDR2 SMNVEV (reference sequence). V was trimmed by 3 bases and J by 5 bases, leaving 14 bases between them. CDR3 sequence reads: CASSFPGIGHEQYF. CDR3 coding DNA: TGTGCCAGCAGTTTTCCAGGTATCGGGCACGAGCAGTACTTC.

This clone was recorded a few times. The chain combines TRBV19 with TRBJ2-2; TRBD1 might be the D (6 bases). Germline V gene data show CDR1 as LNHDA and CDR2 as SQIVND (reference sequence). The CDR3 totals 15 residues. V was shortened by 5 bases and J by 6 bases, with 16 bases between the two germline ends. CDR3 in DNA: TGTGCCAGTAGTCTTACCACAGGGCCGGCCGGGGAGCTGTTTTTT. This translates into CASSLTTGPAGELFF.

The rearrangement links TRBV6-1 to TRBJ1-5; 7 nucleotides agree with TRBD1. CDR3 size: 15 residues. V trimming: 4 bases; J trimming: 6 bases; junction bases outside the gene matches: 9. Per germline, CDR1 MNHNS and CDR2 SASEGT. CDR3 loop: CASSGTGEGSQPQHF. DNA of the CDR3: TGTGCCAGCAGTGGAACAGGGGAAGGTAGTCAGCCCCAGCATTTT.

J is TRBJ1-2 and V is TRBV5-1; D remains ambiguous. The V gene's germline CDR1 is SGHRS and CDR2 YFSETQ. The ends were cut back, 7 bases at V and 4 bases at J, with 23 bases in the middle. This CDR3 is built from 16 residues. CDR3 loop: CASLTRPVRKTYGYTF. CDR3 DNA sequence: TGCGCCAGCTTAACGAGACCGGTTCGAAAGACCTATGGCTACACCTTC.

Concerning this clone itself: This likely traces to a read error, being one base from a far larger clone. In the same sample, other DNA sequences code for this CDR3. The V and J genes are TRBV29-1 and TRBJ2-7; TRBD1 agrees at 9 bases. Germline V gene lookup returns CDR1 SQVTM and CDR2 ANQGSEA. The CDR3 is made up of 15 amino acids. V gave up 3 bases and J gave up 3 bases; unmatched junction bases: 9. The CDR3 sequence is CSVEDAGQGGYEQYF. The CDR3 nucleotides are TGCAGCGTTGAGGATGCGGGACAGGGTGGCTACGAGCAGTACTTC.

This clone was detected a few times. V gene TRBV4-3 combines with J gene TRBJ2-5; no reliable D call. The DNA matches TRBJ2-7 better at its end, which makes the J call doubtful. The CDR3 consists of 14 residues. CDR1 is LGHNA and CDR2 is YSLEER in the germline V gene. In DNA, the CDR3 is TGCGCCAGCAGCCCCGCTCGGGCCGGCTACGAGCAGTACTTC. Its protein product is CASSPARAGYEQYF.

As for this clone: Since a much larger clone is just one base distant, this may be a read error. The sample contains more than one DNA sequence encoding this CDR3. This chain uses TRBV11-2 with TRBJ2-6, with 9 positions matching TRBD2. Germline values: CDR1 SGHAT, CDR2 FQNNGV. This CDR3 spans 17 amino acids. The CDR3 here is CARGGAQVISGANVLTF. The CDR3 DNA follows: TGCGCCCGCGGGGGGGCACAGGTTATCTCTGGGGCCAACGTCCTGACTTTC.